Presented here are 21 T cell receptor beta chains from one specimen sequenced in a study of blood T cells in healthy people across ages. Alongside a J-beta primer mix, a sample-barcoded 5' primer served in a second PCR lasting about 7 to 12 cycles. TCRdb passed the 5' RACE reads through MiXCR, listing each CDR3 protein once. The data show 650,000 to 700,000 distinct CDR3 sequences, with about a third seen just once and over 15% held by the top ten. Sequenced material: blood. These receptors were collected from a woman over 75 in good health.

This clonotype was seen more than once but under ten times. This may arise from a read error, as a much more abundant clone is one base away. V and J are TRBV10-3 and TRBJ2-7, with 7 bases matching TRBD1. Germline V gene sequence: CDR1 ENHRY, CDR2 SYGVKD. The CDR3 consists of 16 residues. The V gene end was trimmed by 2 bases and the J gene end by 1 base; junction bases not matched to a gene: 8. The CDR3 DNA is TGTGCCATCAGTGAGAGTAAGACAGGGTTGTCCTACGAGCAGTACTTC. Translated: CAISESKTGLSYEQYF.

This clonotype has ten or more counts. The J gene is TRBJ2-4, the V gene TRBV6-2 or TRBV6-3, with 7 bases matching TRBD1. CDR3 length equals 12 residues. J lost 14 bases, V lost 5 bases, and 9 bases had no gene match. Germline V CDR1 and CDR2: MNHEY, SVGEGT. The CDR3 region is CASSATGEIEYF. The CDR3 DNA sequence: TGTGCCAGCAGTGCTACAGGGGAGATTGAGTACTTC.

This clonotype was recorded once. The chain links TRBV4-1 to TRBJ1-2; maybe TRBD1 (5 bases). V lost 3 bases to trimming and J lost 2 bases, with 16 bases between them. Germline V gene lookup returns CDR1 MGHRA and CDR2 YSYEKL. CDR3 size: 16 residues. The CDR3 coding sequence is TGCGCCAGCAGCCAGGACGGTGGGGGGAAAAACTATGGCTACACCTTC. Protein sequence: CASSQDGGGKNYGYTF.

The chain employs TRBV15 and TRBJ2-7; D is uncertain. V was trimmed by 0 bases and J by 1 base, leaving 7 bases between them. Germline V CDR1 and CDR2: LNHNV, YYDKDF (reference sequence). There are 14 residues in the CDR3. The CDR3 here is CATSRDVGSYEQYF. The DNA for the CDR3 is TGTGCCACCAGCAGAGATGTAGGGTCCTACGAGCAGTACTTC.

The J gene is TRBJ1-1, the V gene TRBV19; TRBD1 might be the D (5 bases). CDR1 is LNHDA, CDR2 SQIVND, per germline (reference sequence). The CDR3 totals 13 residues. V dropped 7 bases and J dropped 2 bases, with 11 bases sitting between them. In DNA form, the CDR3 reads TGTGCCAGTAAGGGACGGGGAAACACTGAAGCTTTCTTT. It translates to CASKGRGNTEAFF.

This clonotype was seen only a few times. Since a much larger clone is just one base distant, this may be a read error. This sequence joins TRBV7-2 and TRBJ2-1; 7 bases are shared with TRBD2. With 4 bases clipped from V and 8 bases from J, the junction kept 8 bases outside the gene matches. The germline V gene has CDR1 SGHTA and CDR2 FQGNSA. This CDR3 has 14 amino acids. The CDR3 region has the DNA TGTGCCAGCAGCTGGGAAGCGGGGATTCATGAGCAGTTCTTC. Its translation is CASSWEAGIHEQFF.

The CDR3 region is CASSLVANPGNQPQHF. The CDR3 DNA sequence: TGTGCCAGCAGCTTAGTGGCGAATCCCGGCAATCAGCCCCAGCATTTT. The chain couples TRBV7-8 to TRBJ1-5; D not certain. CDR1 is SGHVS, CDR2 FQNEAQ, per germline. CDR3 size: 16 residues. V lost 1 base and J lost 2, with 12 bases in between.

Details on this clonotype: Since a much larger clone is just one base distant, this may be a read error. The genes are TRBV6-5 and TRBJ2-1; 7 positions agree with TRBD2. The end of the DNA fits TRBJ2-7 better, so the J call may be wrong. The CDR3 consists of 15 residues. CDR1 and CDR2 from the germline V gene are MNHEY and SVGAGI. CDR3 nucleotide sequence: TGTGCCAGCAGGGCACCGGGACTATACTACAATGAGCAGTACTTC. Protein: CASRAPGLYYNEQYF.

The chain uses TRBV27 and TRBJ1-1; weak D call: TRBD1 (6 bases). Germline V gives CDR1 MNHEY, CDR2 SMNVEV (reference sequence). This CDR3 contains 14 residues. Trimming took 3 bases from V and 4 from J, leaving 12 bases between them. The CDR3 sequence is CASSFTGALTEAFF. The CDR3, as DNA: TGTGCCAGCAGTTTTACGGGGGCGCTCACTGAAGCTTTCTTT.

Turning to this clonotype: One end of the junction varies from germline; a read error may be responsible. The chain employs TRBV4-1 and TRBJ2-1; 10 positions match TRBD2. Germline loops: CDR1 MGHRA, CDR2 YSYEKL. The CDR3 is made up of 17 amino acids. DNA for the CDR3: TGCGCCAGCAGCCAAGATCGGACTAGCGGTGTTAACAATAAGCAGTTCTTC. Translated, it gives CASSQDRTSGVNNKQFF.

Worth noting for this clonotype: One end of the junction does not line up with germline, which may come from a read error. The J gene is TRBJ2-1, the V gene TRBV2; D is perhaps TRBD2 (5 bases). This CDR3 region has 15 residues. Germline-derived CDR1 and CDR2 are SNHLY and FYNNEI. The CDR3 reads CASSRMGSSCNVQFF. The CDR3 bases are TGTGCCAGCAGTCGAATGGGGAGCTCCTGCAATGTGCAGTTCTTC.

This clonotype was observed at least ten times. In nucleotides, the CDR3 is TGTGCCAGCAGCTTGGCTATTCGTCAGGACTCAAATGAAAAACTGTTTTTT. As protein: CASSLAIRQDSNEKLFF. The rearrangement uses TRBV5-5 and TRBJ1-4; no definite D call. V lost 0 bases and J 5 bases, leaving 17 bases between the germline ends. This CDR3 has 17 amino acids. CDR1 SGHKS and CDR2 YYEKEE come from the germline V gene (reference sequence).

The chain couples TRBV11-2 to TRBJ1-5; possible D gene TRBD1, 5 bases. Germline CDR1 SGHAT, CDR2 FQNNGV. The CDR3 runs 15 residues. V shed 3 bases and J shed 3 bases, with 12 bases lying between them. CDR3 sequence (DNA): TGTGCCAGCAGCTTGGGCCAGGGAACCAATCAGCCCCAGCATTTT. This codes for CASSLGQGTNQPQHF.

This clonotype was seen at least ten times. The chain links TRBV20-1 to TRBJ2-7, with D possibly matching TRBD2 (5 bases). The CDR3 runs 16 residues. Germline V gene sequence: CDR1 DFQATT, CDR2 SNEGSKA (reference sequence). V lost 0 bases, J lost 1 base, and 16 bases lay in between. The CDR3 is CSARDRTRVPSYEQYF. CDR3 coding DNA: TGCAGTGCTAGAGATCGGACGCGGGTCCCTTCCTACGAGCAGTACTTC.

The chain links TRBV6-6 to TRBJ2-6; 9 bases align to TRBD1. CDR1 and CDR2 (germline): MNHNY, SVGAGI (reference sequence). The CDR3 is 17 residues long. The CDR3 protein is CTNRTGQGLSGANVLTF. CDR3 DNA sequence: TGTACCAACAGGACCGGACAGGGGCTCTCTGGGGCCAACGTCCTGACTTTC.

This clonotype was counted a few times. This sequence joins TRBV20-1 and TRBJ1-1, with D tentatively TRBD1 (6 bases). CDR3 length: 14 residues. CDR1 is DFQATT and CDR2 is SNEGSKA in the germline V gene (reference sequence). The V end was cut by 3 bases, the J end by 1 base, with 12 bases between. The CDR3 bases are TGCAGTGCTAGTCAGGGGTTCGCGAACACTGAAGCTTTCTTT. Translation: CSASQGFANTEAFF.

This clonotype was recorded at least ten times. The chain uses TRBV7-2 and TRBJ2-3, with D perhaps matching TRBD1 (6 bases). Per the germline V gene, CDR1 is SGHTA and CDR2 is FQGNSA. The V end lost 4 bases, the J end lost 4 bases, and 18 bases lay between the germline ends. CDR3 size: 16 residues. The CDR3, as DNA: TGTGCCAGCAGCTCCTTTGGGACAAAGGGCGCAGATACGCAGTATTTT. Translated, it gives CASSSFGTKGADTQYF. Full variable domain (missing parts from reference TRBV7-2 and TRBJ2-3): GAGVSQSPSNKVTEKGKDVELRCDPISGHTALYWYRQSLGQGLEFLIYFQGNSAPDKSGLPSDRFSAERTGGSVSTLTIQRTQQEDSAVYLCASSSFGTKGADTQYFGPGTRLTVL.

The chain is built from TRBV9 and TRBJ2-5, with D perhaps given as TRBD1 or TRBD2 (5 bases each). The CDR3 totals 16 residues. V dropped 3 bases and J dropped 0 bases, with 15 bases sitting between them. Germline V CDR1 and CDR2: SGDLS, YYNGEE. The DNA for the CDR3 is TGTGCCAGCAGCGACCGGGACGCAGTGTACCAAGAGACCCAGTACTTC. This gives the protein CASSDRDAVYQETQYF.

This clonotype was detected many times. The chain has TRBV12-5 and TRBJ2-2, with D tentatively TRBD1 (6 bases). CDR1 and CDR2 from the germline V gene are LGHNT and FRNRAP. This CDR3 has 15 residues. The V end lost 5 bases, the J end lost 1 base, and 11 bases lay between the germline ends. CDR3 residues: CASGTRGMNTGELFF. The DNA for the CDR3 is TGTGCTAGTGGTACTAGGGGGATGAACACCGGGGAGCTGTTTTTT.

This clonotype showed up many times. This sequence joins TRBV2 and TRBJ1-2; TRBD1 matches at 7 bases. The V gene end was trimmed by 7 bases and the J gene end by 2 bases; junction bases not matched to a gene: 7. The CDR3 runs 14 residues. CDR1 is SNHLY, CDR2 FYNNEI, per germline. CDR3 sequence: CASKQGRINYGYTF. CDR3 DNA: TGTGCCAGCAAACAGGGGAGGATAAACTATGGCTACACCTTC.

At least ten counts were recorded for this clonotype. This sequence joins TRBV6-1 and TRBJ1-6, with TRBD1 matching 7 bases. Germline V gene lookup returns CDR1 MNHNS and CDR2 SASEGT. The J segment lost 5 bases and the V segment lost 10 bases, leaving 5 bases of the junction unmatched. The CDR3 loop spans 13 amino acids. The DNA of the CDR3 is TGTGCCACCCGGGACAGACATAATTCACCCCTCCACTTT. Amino acid sequence: CATRDRHNSPLHF.